This T cell receptor beta chain was observed in a study of cytomegalovirus exposure and HLA in healthy donors (dated 2017 in TCRdb). For the wider study: According to a later analysis, one platform produced both the 110 or so validation repertoires and the 670 or so repertoires of the first cohort. The aim of the study was to test whether cataloging public T cell receptors could identify signatures of past pathogen exposure. Besides the first cohort of around 700 subjects, a separate validation cohort made up of 95 to 150 different subjects was used. To predict cytomegalovirus infection status, the study combined high-throughput TCR immunosequencing, statistical association of individual TCRs with disease status, and machine learning. What the study reported, not specific to this receptor: While some public TCRs were present in many individuals, most TCR sequences turned up only very rarely across donors. Of the cluster scores, approximately 95% were above 0 in a later analysis, which found that TCRs clustered in the first cohort also tended to co-occur in the 95 to 150 validation repertoires. The authors suggested that the approach could potentially be generalized to other disease states and immunological phenotypes. In vitro tests confirmed that three of the cytomegalovirus-associated TCR beta chains recognize cytomegalovirus antigens. The classifier was reported to diagnose cytomegalovirus status with high specificity and sensitivity in both the original cohort and the validation cohort. The study gave a list of over 150 TCR beta chains associated with cytomegalovirus. The validation cohort had no HLA typing available for a later analysis, so co-occurrence within that cohort was assessed over all 120 repertoires.

The method behind the library was the immunoSEQ multiplex PCR assay. From the authors' description of their analysis: A statistical classification framework was built for diagnosing cytomegalovirus status from the catalog of TCR beta chain sequences. TCRdb limited this immuneACCESS table to in-frame rearrangements with V and J called. A share of clones is missing; checked studies link under half to unresolved V genes, and the rest is unexplained. V, J and clone size were drawn from that table, and D and trimming were deduced from the DNA. In this sample the table shows roughly 120,000 clones, approximately 94% of which occur a single time. Together, the top ten hold 1% to 1.5% of the sample. Separate from the roughly 650-subject first cohort, the validation cohort of more than 90 subjects was the group to which the donors belonged. From cysteine to phenylalanine, the CDR3 is 16 amino acids long. The CDR3 DNA has 48 bases and is translated from base 1. The germline V gene sets CDR1 to SGHRS and CDR2 to YFSETQ. V trim: 0 bases; J trim: 1 base; unmatched bases: 4.

As concerns this clone: The target of this receptor is not known. The sample holds no much larger clone one base away, and base qualities are not on file.

The rearrangement combines TRBV5-1 with TRBJ2-1; 7 junctional bases match TRBD1. Sample: PBMCs. This receptor was identified in a woman in her late teens or twenties in good health and CMV-seronegative. The CDR3 protein: CASSLGNRGSYNEQFF. The DNA sequence follows: TGCGCCAGCAGCTTGGGGAACAGGGGATCCTACAATGAGCAGTTCTTC.